This passage covers 8 T cell receptor beta chains from one sample sequenced in a study of beta chain features in type 1 diabetes. Study conclusions and caveats: In all four CD4+ subsets, TCRB CDR3 length was significantly, moderately reduced in type 1 diabetes.

As every portion of the isolated RNA was reverse transcribed, the sequencing read expressed TCRB transcripts. Only in-frame clones appear in the TCRdb table, and some are missing; sequencing was by immunoSEQ multiplex PCR. The sample includes 230,000 or so clones, 16% of them seen just once. No antigen has been identified for these receptors. Material for sequencing was naive CD4+ T cells from blood. These receptors all stem from a man aged 30 to 39 with type 1 diabetes.

This sequence joins TRBV10-3 and TRBJ2-5, with no clear D. Germline CDR1 is ENHRY and CDR2 is SYGVKD. V lost 4 bases to trimming and J lost 5 bases, with 5 bases between them. The CDR3 is 11 residues long. The CDR3 protein is CAISVRETQYF. In nucleotides, the CDR3 is TGTGCCATCAGTGTAAGGGAGACCCAGTACTTC.

The table lists this clone with a few counts. The rearrangement joins TRBV7-9 to TRBJ2-5, with D maybe TRBD2 (5 bases). The CDR3 has 13 residues. V was cut by 5 bases and J by 13 bases, with 20 bases left in between. The V gene's germline CDR1 is SEHNR and CDR2 FQNEAQ (reference sequence). The CDR3 DNA follows: TGTGCCAGCAGCGAAGTAGGAGGAACGGGTCGGTACTTC. This codes for CASSEVGGTGRYF.

The V and J genes are TRBV18 and TRBJ2-5, with D uncertain. CDR3 length equals 12 residues. V was shortened by 1 base and J by 5 bases, with 5 bases between the two germline ends. The germline CDR1 and CDR2 sequences are KGHSH and LQKENI. The CDR3 is CASSPRSETQYF. DNA for the CDR3: TGTGCCAGCTCACCACGGTCCGAGACCCAGTACTTC.

This clone was detected only a few times. The gene calls are TRBV18 and TRBJ1-1; 7 nucleotides line up with TRBD1. This CDR3 is 15 amino acids long. Per the germline V gene, CDR1 is KGHSH and CDR2 is LQKENI. Trimming cost V 3 bases and J 1 base; bases outside gene matches: 5. The CDR3 region has the DNA TGTGCCAGCTCACCCCGGGGACAGCAGAACACTGAAGCTTTCTTT. It encodes CASSPRGQQNTEAFF.

This clone was picked up a small number of times. The genes are TRBV29-1 and TRBJ1-1; D uncertain. The germline gives CDR1 SQVTM, CDR2 ANQGSEA. With 4 bases removed from V and 0 bases from J, the gap between germline ends came to 3 bases. This CDR3 contains 11 residues. CDR3 sequence (DNA): TGCAGCGTTGTGGTGAACACTGAAGCTTTCTTT. Its translation is CSVVVNTEAFF. Looking up the rest from reference TRBV29-1 and TRBJ1-1 gives the full variable domain: SAVISQKPSRDICQRGTSLTIQCQVDSQVTMMFWYRQQPGQSLTLIATANQGSEATYESGFVIDKFPISRPNLTFSTLTVSNMSPEDSSIYLCSVVVNTEAFFGQGTRLTVV.

V usage is TRBV9 and J usage is TRBJ1-2; D is unresolved. CDR1 and CDR2 (germline): SGDLS, YYNGEE. The CDR3 is 12 residues long. V lost 0 bases and J 3 bases, leaving 3 bases between the germline ends. The CDR3 region is CASSVEDYGYTF. The DNA of the CDR3 is TGTGCCAGCAGCGTAGAAGACTATGGCTACACCTTC. Filled out from reference TRBV9 and TRBJ1-2, the complete variable domain reads DSGVTQTPKHLITATGQRVTLRCSPRSGDLSVYWYQQSLDQGLQFLIQYYNGEERAKGNILERFSAQQFPDLHSELNLSSLELGDSALYFCASSVEDYGYTFGSGTRLTVV.

The V and J genes are TRBV11-2 and TRBJ2-1; TRBD2 matches at 16 bases. Germline CDR1 and CDR2: SGHAT and FQNNGV. There are 19 residues in the CDR3. Trimming cost V 1 base and J 7 bases; bases outside gene matches: 10. Here the CDR3 DNA reads TGTGCCAGCAGCTTAGGCTTGGGACTAGCGGGAGGGCCTAAGAATGAGCAGTTCTTC. Its protein product is CASSLGLGLAGGPKNEQFF.

This clone was counted a few times. The J gene is TRBJ2-7, the V gene TRBV7-2; 9 positions agree with TRBD2. CDR3 length: 14 residues. The V gene end was trimmed by 3 bases and the J gene end by 6 bases; junction bases not matched to a gene: 6. In germline, CDR1 is SGHTA, CDR2 FQGNSA. CDR3 loop: CASSFSAGGFEQYF. The DNA of the CDR3 is TGTGCCAGCAGCTTCTCAGCGGGAGGATTCGAGCAGTACTTC.